The following is a T cell receptor (beta chain) sequence with its context. Profiling relied on immunoSEQ multiplex PCR, and the TCRdb table lists in-frame clones only, not all of them. The sample has under 60,000 clones; roughly 90% are singletons. This entry belongs to a study of T cells in localized non-small cell lung cancer. The receptor was isolated from a male donor at least 60 years old with stage III squamous cell lung carcinoma. Sequenced material: peripheral blood, taken before any cancer treatment.

In nucleotides, the CDR3 is TGTGCCAGCAGTTTTCCTATAAAACCGGGACTAGCGGGGGCTAGCACAGATACGCAGTATTTT. Encoded protein: CASSFPIKPGLAGASTDTQYF. This chain uses TRBV28 with TRBJ2-3; 14 bases agree with TRBD2. The V segment lost 3 bases and the J segment 0 bases; nucleotides outside the gene matches: 14. CDR1 and CDR2 (germline): MDHEN, SYDVKM. There are 21 residues in the CDR3.